This entry is about one TCR beta chain. Per-sample PBMC isolation yielded at least 7 million cells. This sample stems from a study of blood T cells in healthy people across ages. Germline V lookup: CDR1 SEHNR, CDR2 FQNEAQ (reference sequence). The length of the CDR3 is 14 residues. With V trimmed by 5 bases and J by 3 bases, 6 bases remained unmatched. Through a sample-barcoded 5' primer and a J-beta primer mix, a second PCR was run for 7 to 11 cycles. Every cDNA was tagged by a template-switch adaptor with 12 random nucleotides. TCRdb redid the calling of the 5' RACE reads with MiXCR, one entry per CDR3 protein. The sample has 1.5 million to 2 million distinct CDR3 sequences; roughly a third are singletons.

The sample was blood. V usage is TRBV7-9 and J usage is TRBJ2-7; TRBD2 matches at 8 bases. The clonotype originates from a woman between 25 and 40 years old in good health. CDR3 residues: CASSPPGGIYEQYF. Here the CDR3 DNA reads TGTGCCAGCAGCCCCCCGGGGGGGATCTACGAGCAGTACTTC.